This T cell receptor (beta chain) was sequenced in a study of shared clonotypes between healthy human individuals. Study conclusions and caveats: Relative to their counterparts shared across all four donors, non-shared clonotypes exhibited diminished generation probabilities.

Profiled with immunoSEQ multiplex PCR; TCRdb holds only in-frame clones, not every one. This sample yields over a million clones, of which 98% are seen a single time; approximately 0.38% belongs to the top ten. About this clone: The antigen remains undetermined. The sample carries other DNA sequences with the same CDR3.

The material sequenced was naive CD4+ T cells sorted from blood. Stated subset: CD45RA+ positively selected. The source is a young man in good health.

The CDR3 loop is CASSSTGTQYEQYF. Written as DNA, the CDR3 is TGCGCCAGCAGCTCTACCGGGACGCAATACGAGCAGTACTTC. V usage is TRBV5-1 and J usage is TRBJ2-7; perhaps D is TRBD1 or TRBD2 (5 bases each). V gave up 3 bases and J gave up 4 bases, with 14 bases separating them. Germline loops: CDR1 SGHRS, CDR2 YFSETQ. There are 14 residues in the CDR3.